This record covers a single T cell receptor beta chain. The data belong to a study of radiotherapy plus CTLA-4 blockade in lung cancer. Profiled with immunoSEQ multiplex PCR; TCRdb holds only in-frame clones, not every one. The sample contains some 66,000 clones, about 85% of which appear only once. CDR3 length: 14 residues. Germline lookup yields CDR1 ENHRY and CDR2 SYGVKD. The ends lost 5 bases at V and 2 bases at J; junction bases unmatched: 4. This TCR derives from a human donor with non-small cell lung cancer who had a partial response to radiotherapy plus ipilimumab. This specimen consisted of peripheral blood, obtained from a patient treated with radiotherapy plus ipilimumab. The rearrangement uses TRBV10-3 and TRBJ1-2; 8 bases map to TRBD1. The CDR3, as DNA: TGTGCCATCAGTCCCGACAGGGGAAACTATGGCTACACCTTC. It codes for CAISPDRGNYGYTF.